The clone carrying this T cell receptor beta chain was seen a few times. Its antigen is currently unknown. The CDR3 contains 16 residues. V shed 3 bases and J 8 bases; nucleotides not matched to a gene: 11. The V gene's germline CDR1 is LNHDA and CDR2 SQIVND (reference sequence). Under 3 months was the duration of disease in ophthalmopathy patients, who also had a Clinical Activity Score of at least 3 and a NOSPECS grade of at least 4. The CDR3 regions of TCR beta were amplified from RNA transcripts. Using the HTBI primer set, a first-round RT-PCR was run on the TCR CDR3. TCRdb re-analysed the multiplex PCR reads in MiXCR, keeping a single row per CDR3 protein. Of roughly 530,000 distinct CDR3 sequences listed, about a sixth are singletons. The sample is drawn from a study of T cells in Graves' hyperthyroidism and ophthalmopathy. Study-level results: Ophthalmopathy was distinguished from stable hyperthyroidism by 13 V-J signatures. A median approximately 6.5 months before onset, the model predicted ophthalmopathy.

This receptor was obtained from a woman between 18 and 30 years old with Graves' ophthalmopathy. The sequencing input was blood. The chain combines TRBV19 with TRBJ2-1; 9 nucleotides match TRBD2. The CDR3 loop reads CASSISGGRAPYEQFF. CDR3 coding DNA: TGTGCCAGTAGTATCTCGGGCGGGAGGGCCCCCTATGAGCAGTTCTTC.